These 15 T cell receptor beta chains were all obtained from the same sample, sequenced in a study of graft-versus-host responses after intestinal transplantation. The authors processed graft tissue to release intraepithelial and lamina propria lymphocytes. Assay: immunoSEQ multiplex PCR; the TCRdb copy retains only in-frame clones and omits some. The sample yields 13,000 to 15,000 clones, about 74% seen once. The sample here was ileum tissue, taken 16 days after intestinal transplant. These receptors were collected from a human patient who received an intestinal transplant, so some T cells may come from the graft donor.

This chain connects TRBV5-1 to TRBJ2-2; D is unresolved. The V end lost 4 bases, the J end lost 0 bases, and 7 bases lay between the germline ends. This CDR3 contains 14 residues. Germline V lookup: CDR1 SGHRS, CDR2 YFSETQ. Here the CDR3 reads CASSPEPNTGELFF. CDR3 bases: TGCGCCAGCAGCCCAGAACCGAACACCGGGGAGCTGTTTTTT.

This chain connects TRBV18 to TRBJ2-5; 11 bases are shared with TRBD1. This CDR3 contains 15 residues. With V trimmed by 5 bases and J by 5 bases, 7 bases remained unmatched. Germline loops: CDR1 KGHSH, CDR2 LQKENI. The CDR3 protein is CASSTGTGGTETQYF. The DNA for the CDR3 is TGTGCCAGCTCAACAGGGACAGGGGGGACTGAGACCCAGTACTTC.

In its sample, this clone was seen once. J is TRBJ2-5 and V is TRBV28, with 11 bases aligning to TRBD1. Per germline, CDR1 MDHEN and CDR2 SYDVKM. This CDR3 is built from 16 residues. Trimming removed 5 bases from V and 7 bases from J; junction bases left unmatched: 12. CDR3 region: CASSARDRGFYRTQYF. In DNA form, the CDR3 reads TGTGCCAGCAGTGCTCGGGACAGGGGGTTTTATCGGACCCAGTACTTC. Supplemented by reference TRBV28 and TRBJ2-5, the full variable domain reads DVKVTQSSRYLVKRTGEKVFLECVQDMDHENMFWYRQDPGLGLRLIYFSYDVKMKEKGDIPEGYSVSREKKERFSLILESASTNQTSMYLCASSARDRGFYRTQYFGPGTRLLVL.

V usage is TRBV2 and J usage is TRBJ2-7; D might be TRBD1 (6 bases). The CDR3 contains 14 residues. Germline V gene lookup returns CDR1 SNHLY and CDR2 FYNNEI. The V end lost 6 bases, the J end lost 0 bases, and 12 bases lay between the germline ends. The DNA of the CDR3 is TGTGCCAGCAGGGAAACAGGGAGCTCCTACGAGCAGTACTTC. Its translation: CASRETGSSYEQYF.

In DNA, the CDR3 is TGCAGCGTTGTCTACTCCTTAGTAGTGGCTAGCGGGAGTTACAATGAGCAGTTCTTC. Encoded protein: CSVVYSLVVASGSYNEQFF. The rearrangement uses TRBV29-1 and TRBJ2-1, with TRBD2 identical over 10 bases. V shed 4 bases and J 4 bases; nucleotides not matched to a gene: 19. The V gene's germline CDR1 is SQVTM and CDR2 ANQGSEA. The CDR3 has 19 amino acids.

The table lists this clone with a few counts. The chain links TRBV7-9 to TRBJ1-3; 8 nucleotides match TRBD1. The CDR3 is 14 amino acids. Germline V gene sequence: CDR1 SEHNR, CDR2 FQNEAQ (reference sequence). V gave up 8 bases and J gave up 2 bases; unmatched junction bases: 5. The CDR3 DNA reads TGTGCCAGCGGGACAGGAGGCCCTGGAAACACCATATATTTT. This gives the protein CASGTGGPGNTIYF.

This clone is judged large (0.1 to 1%). The chain couples TRBV7-9 to TRBJ2-7; 11 bases are shared with TRBD2. V lost 0 bases and J lost 6; bases outside the gene matches: 4. CDR1 and CDR2 (germline): SEHNR, FQNEAQ (reference sequence). The CDR3 spans 15 residues. The CDR3: CASSLASSGGIEQYF. Written as DNA, the CDR3 is TGTGCCAGCAGCTTAGCGTCTAGCGGGGGGATCGAGCAGTACTTC.

The chain recombines TRBV10-3 with TRBJ2-7, with D possibly being TRBD1 (6 bases). The CDR3 has 18 amino acids. Germline CDR1 and CDR2: ENHRY and SYGVKD. Trimming removed 4 bases from V and 3 bases from J, with 25 bases in between. The chain's CDR3 is CAISVRDKGIQGYYEQYF. In nucleotides, the CDR3 is TGTGCCATCAGTGTTAGGGACAAGGGTATTCAGGGCTACTACGAGCAGTACTTC.

The chain couples TRBV5-6 to TRBJ2-7; possible D gene TRBD2, 5 bases. CDR3 length: 16 amino acids. CDR1 and CDR2 (germline): SGHDT, YYEEEE. Deletions cut 1 base from V and 3 bases from J, with 17 bases between. The CDR3 region is CASSLFARPRDYEQYF. DNA for the CDR3: TGTGCCAGCAGCTTGTTCGCCCGACCGAGGGACTACGAGCAGTACTTC.

This clone was seen a single time. The V and J genes are TRBV27 and TRBJ1-1; D is unresolved. Between the trimmed V and J ends, which lost 8 bases and 0 bases, there was a span of 10 bases. The CDR3 runs 13 residues. In germline, CDR1 is MNHEY, CDR2 SMNVEV (reference sequence). The CDR3 here is CASSIGMNTEAFF. The CDR3 DNA reads TGTGCCAGCTCCATCGGGATGAACACTGAAGCTTTCTTT.

The rearrangement links TRBV6-5 to TRBJ2-1; perhaps TRBD2 as D (6 bases). The CDR3 totals 14 residues. Trimming shortened V by 6 bases and J by 1 base, and 10 bases separated the two germline ends. Germline CDR1 MNHEY, CDR2 SVGAGI. The CDR3 region is CASRLGTSYNEQFF. As DNA, the CDR3 is TGTGCCAGCAGGCTCGGGACTTCCTACAATGAGCAGTTCTTC.

The J gene is TRBJ2-1, the V gene TRBV9; possibly TRBD2 for D (5 bases). The CDR3 totals 16 residues. The V and J ends lost 2 bases and 7 bases respectively, with 19 bases between them. CDR1 is SGDLS, CDR2 YYNGEE, per germline. CDR3 DNA: TGTGCCAGCAGCGTTTCTGGGTTCGACCCGGGGAATGAGCAGTTCTTC. Its translation: CASSVSGFDPGNEQFF.

J is TRBJ1-5 and V is TRBV4-1; no definite D call. The germline gives CDR1 MGHRA, CDR2 YSYEKL. The V and J ends lost 0 bases and 5 bases respectively, with 20 bases between them. This CDR3 has 18 residues. CDR3 nucleotide sequence: TGCGCCAGCAGCCAAGACTATCAAACCTTTAACCATCATCAGCCCCAGCATTTT. It yields the protein CASSQDYQTFNHHQPQHF.

The chain is built from TRBV7-2 and TRBJ2-7; no firm D call. The germline V and J ends were trimmed by 1 base and 4 bases, with 11 bases remaining between them. The CDR3 sequence is 14 residues long. Per germline, CDR1 SGHTA and CDR2 FQGNSA. The CDR3 protein is CASSLVAYIYEQYF. The CDR3 nucleotides read TGTGCCAGCAGCTTAGTTGCGTATATTTACGAGCAGTACTTC.

CDR3 region: CASSLAGSTEAFF. In DNA form, the CDR3 reads TGTGCCAGCAGTTTAGCGGGGAGCACTGAAGCTTTCTTT. This sequence joins TRBV27 and TRBJ1-1; D remains unclear. The V gene's germline CDR1 is MNHEY and CDR2 SMNVEV (reference sequence). This CDR3 comprises 13 residues. The germline V and J ends were trimmed by 2 bases and 4 bases, with 8 bases remaining between them.